These 4 T cell receptor beta chains came from one sample sequenced in a study of tumor-infiltrating lymphocytes in oesophageal squamous cell carcinoma. From the PCR reads, TCRdb called clonotypes with MiXCR, one entry per CDR3 protein. This table has about 11,000 distinct CDR3 sequences, around 56% appearing once. The source material was esophageal tumor tissue. The receptors shown here come from a female donor with esophageal squamous cell carcinoma.

This clonotype was observed a handful of times. This chain joins TRBV11-2 and TRBJ1-3; D unresolved. The germline V gene encodes CDR1 SGHAT and CDR2 FQNNGV. The CDR3 contains 14 residues. Trimming removed 4 bases at V and 0 bases at J, with 7 bases between. CDR3 in DNA: TGTGCCAGCAGCTCAGGACTCTCTGGAAACACCATATATTTT. This gives the protein CASSSGLSGNTIYF.

The sample holds a few counts of this clonotype. V is TRBV12-3 or TRBV12-4 and J is TRBJ2-1; maybe TRBD1 (6 bases). The DNA matches TRBJ2-7 better at its end, which makes the J call doubtful. The CDR3 contains 14 residues. Written as DNA, the CDR3 is TGTGCCAGCAGTTTAGATGCCCAGGGGACGAAGCAGTACTTC. Its translation: CASSLDAQGTKQYF.

The rearrangement joins TRBV7-2 to TRBJ2-7; 7 bases map to TRBD2. V lost 4 bases, J lost 0 bases, and 6 bases stayed unmatched. Per germline, CDR1 SGHTA and CDR2 FQGNSA. The CDR3 runs 15 residues. The CDR3 loop is CASSSGLGLSYEQYF. In DNA form, the CDR3 reads TGTGCCAGCAGCTCCGGACTAGGACTCTCCTACGAGCAGTACTTC.

The table lists this clonotype with a count of one. CDR3 sequence: CASSLGFGVEKLFF. CDR3 coding DNA: TGTGCCAGCAGCTTAGGGTTTGGGGTTGAAAAACTGTTTTTT. The chain joins TRBV11-2 to TRBJ1-4, with unresolved D. This CDR3 contains 14 residues. V was shortened by 1 base and J by 7 bases, with 10 bases between the two germline ends. Germline V CDR1 and CDR2: SGHAT, FQNNGV.